These T cell receptor beta chains were read from a single sample in a study of T cell responses to AZD1222 COVID-19 vaccine. This table comes from immunoSEQ multiplex PCR, and its TCRdb copy is limited to in-frame clones, with some not included. The sample carries over 130,000 clones, approximately 92% recorded once. This material consisted of peripheral blood, taken 28 days after the second AZD1222 dose. The receptors derive from an adult who received the AZD1222 COVID-19 vaccine. The CDR3 runs from the conserved cysteine through the conserved F or W. The D gene is left open where the match is weak. Clone size, where shown, is once, few, many, or a class for clones that have expanded.

CDR3,DNA,V,D,J,size
CAWGSSRGSQETQYF,TGTGCCTGGGGTTCTTCACGCGGGAGCCAAGAGACCCAGTACTTC,TRBV30,TRBD2,TRBJ2-5,.
CAISEVADYEQYF,TGTGCCATCAGTGAGGTAGCGGACTACGAGCAGTACTTC,TRBV10-3,.,TRBJ2-7,.
CASSLLAGAGQPQHF,TGTGCCAGCAGTTTACTCGCAGGGGCGGGACAGCCCCAGCATTTT,TRBV27,.,TRBJ1-5,.
CASSQDPGVSGELFF,TGTGCCAGCAGCCAAGATCCCGGAGTGTCTGGGGAGCTGTTTTTT,TRBV4-2,.,TRBJ2-2,.
CASSWGGAEAFF,TGTGCCAGCAGCTGGGGGGGTGCTGAAGCTTTCTTT,TRBV11-2,.,TRBJ1-1,.
CASSIGASGAFSEETQYF,TGTGCCAGTAGTATAGGAGCTAGCGGGGCATTCTCGGAAGAGACCCAGTACTTC,TRBV19,TRBD2,TRBJ2-5,.
CASSGSKNNEQFF,TGCGCCAGCAGCGGGAGCAAGAACAATGAGCAGTTCTTC,TRBV5-1,.,TRBJ2-1,.
CASSQSGQLSNQPQHF,TGCGCCAGCAGTCAATCAGGCCAGTTAAGCAATCAGCCCCAGCATTTT,TRBV23-1,.,TRBJ1-5,.
CAWQDLNTGELFF,TGTGCCTGGCAGGACCTGAACACCGGGGAGCTGTTTTTT,TRBV30,.,TRBJ2-2,.
CASSITSGQLYEQYF,TGTGCCAGCAGCATAACATCGGGACAGCTCTACGAGCAGTACTTC,TRBV7-2,TRBD1,TRBJ2-7,.
CASGGDRYGYTF,TGTGCCAGCGGCGGGGACAGGTATGGCTACACCTTC,TRBV18,TRBD1,TRBJ1-2,.
CASTSTGTGVMNTEAFF,TGTGCCAGCACCAGCACCGGGACAGGGGTGATGAACACTGAAGCTTTCTTT,TRBV7-9,TRBD1,TRBJ1-1,once
CAWSVDRYEQYF,TGTGCCTGGAGTGTAGACCGCTACGAGCAGTACTTC,TRBV30,.,TRBJ2-7,.
CASSLQRGGNYGYTF,TGTGCCAGCAGCTTGCAAAGGGGAGGTAACTATGGCTACACCTTC,TRBV5-6,.,TRBJ1-2,.
CASSYGQGNTIYF,TGCGCCAGCAGCTACGGACAAGGAAACACCATATATTTT,TRBV5-1,.,TRBJ1-3,.
CASSHGLAGGPGEQYF,TGCGCCAGCAGTCACGGACTAGCGGGAGGGCCTGGTGAGCAGTACTTC,TRBV23-1,TRBD2,TRBJ2-7,.
CATSAAVEPYEQYF,TGTGCCACCAGTGCGGCAGTCGAACCCTACGAGCAGTACTTC,TRBV24-1,.,TRBJ2-7,.
CASSEGDSNQPQHF,TGCGCCAGCAGTGAGGGGGACAGCAATCAGCCCCAGCATTTT,TRBV10-2,.,TRBJ1-5,.
CASSEPKMNTEAFF,TGTGCCAGCAGCGAACCGAAAATGAACACTGAAGCTTTCTTT,TRBV2,.,TRBJ1-1,medium-sized
CASSQRSEQFF,TGTGCCAGCAGCCAGCGGAGTGAGCAGTTCTTC,TRBV5-4,.,TRBJ2-1,.
CAIIKREGLDEQYF,TGTGCCATCATTAAGCGGGAGGGCCTGGACGAGCAGTACTTC,TRBV2,TRBD2,TRBJ2-7,.
CATSRDPTSPDTQYF,TGTGCCACCAGCAGAGATCCAACGAGCCCCGATACGCAGTATTTT,TRBV15,.,TRBJ2-3,once
CASNSLGNSPLHF,TGTGCCAGTAACAGTTTAGGTAATTCACCCCTCCACTTT,TRBV19,.,TRBJ1-6,few